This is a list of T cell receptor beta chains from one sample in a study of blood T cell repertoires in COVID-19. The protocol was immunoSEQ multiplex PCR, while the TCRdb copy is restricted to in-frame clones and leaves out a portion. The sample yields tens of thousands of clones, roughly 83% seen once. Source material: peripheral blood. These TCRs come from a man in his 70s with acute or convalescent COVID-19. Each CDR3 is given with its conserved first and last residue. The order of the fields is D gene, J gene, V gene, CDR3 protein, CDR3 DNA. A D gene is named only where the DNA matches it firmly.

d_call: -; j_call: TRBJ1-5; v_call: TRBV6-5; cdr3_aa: CASSYSGRKPQHF; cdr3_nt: TGTGCCAGCAGTTACTCTGGCAGGAAGCCCCAGCATTTT
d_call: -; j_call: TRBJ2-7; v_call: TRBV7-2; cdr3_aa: CASSFDYRSYEQYF; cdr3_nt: TGTGCCAGCAGCTTTGACTACCGATCCTACGAGCAGTACTTC
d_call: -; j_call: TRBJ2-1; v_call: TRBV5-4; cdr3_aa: CASSASGSSYNEQFF; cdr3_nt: TGTGCCAGCAGCGCCAGCGGCAGCTCCTACAATGAGCAGTTCTTC
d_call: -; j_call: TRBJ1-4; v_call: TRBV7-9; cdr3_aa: CASSSTGWSNEKLFF; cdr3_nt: TGTGCCAGCAGCTCCACAGGGTGGTCCAACGAAAAACTGTTTTTT
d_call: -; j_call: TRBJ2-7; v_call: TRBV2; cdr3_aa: CASSYGGVSEQYF; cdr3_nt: TGTGCCAGCTCCTATGGAGGGGTGAGCGAGCAGTACTTC
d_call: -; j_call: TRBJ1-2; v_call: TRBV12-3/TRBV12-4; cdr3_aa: CASSPLQGLNTF; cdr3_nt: TGTGCCAGCAGCCCCCTACAGGGTTTAAACACCTTC
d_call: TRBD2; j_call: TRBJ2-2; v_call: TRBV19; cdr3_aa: CASSIQGGSGTGELFF; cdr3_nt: TGTGCCAGTAGTATACAGGGCGGGAGCGGCACCGGGGAGCTGTTTTTT
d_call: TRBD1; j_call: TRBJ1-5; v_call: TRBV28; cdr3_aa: CASSTRQGGQPQHF; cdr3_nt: TGTGCCAGCAGCACTAGACAGGGGGGTCAGCCCCAGCATTTT
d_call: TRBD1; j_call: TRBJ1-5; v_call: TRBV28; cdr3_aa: CASSLGLGTGNQPQHF; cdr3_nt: TGTGCCAGCAGTTTAGGTCTTGGGACAGGTAATCAGCCCCAGCATTTT
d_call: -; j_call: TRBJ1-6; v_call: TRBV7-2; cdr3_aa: CASRFRSVNSPLHF; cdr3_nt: TGTGCCAGCAGGTTTCGGAGCGTTAATTCACCCCTCCACTTT
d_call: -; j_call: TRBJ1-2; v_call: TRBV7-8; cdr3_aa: CASSLGQNYGYTF; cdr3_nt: TGTGCCAGCAGCCTCGGACAGAACTATGGCTACACCTTC
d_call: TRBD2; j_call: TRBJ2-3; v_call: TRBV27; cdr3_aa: CASRNAGGRDTQYF; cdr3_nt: TGTGCCAGCAGGAACGCGGGAGGGAGGGATACGCAGTATTTT
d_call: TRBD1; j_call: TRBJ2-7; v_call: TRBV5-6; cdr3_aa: CASSLDRGHLVSYEQYF; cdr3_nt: TGTGCCAGCAGCTTGGACAGGGGGCATTTGGTTTCCTACGAGCAGTACTTC
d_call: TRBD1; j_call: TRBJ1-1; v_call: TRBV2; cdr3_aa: CASSFTGENTEAFF; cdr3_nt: TGTGCCAGCAGTTTTACAGGGGAGAACACTGAAGCTTTCTTT
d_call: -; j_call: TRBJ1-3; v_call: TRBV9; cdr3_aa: CASSVLGERSGNTIYF; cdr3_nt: TGTGCCAGCAGCGTACTCGGTGAGCGCTCTGGAAACACCATATATTTT